A single sample gave rise to the 15 T cell receptor beta chains below, sequenced in a study of T and B cells in COVID-19 patients. BIOMED2 TRB-A/B primer pools were used in multiplex TRB PCR. TCRdb reprocessed the multiplex PCR reads via MiXCR and lists one record per CDR3 protein. The sample lists roughly 5,800 distinct CDR3 sequences, 25% to 30% occurring once. From blood, about 240-550 ng of genomic DNA served as TRB template. The sequencing input was blood. Every receptor here comes from a human donor with active COVID-19.

The chain is built from TRBV7-2 and TRBJ2-7; D possibly corresponds to TRBD2 (6 bases). V was pared by 5 bases and J by 2 bases, with 19 bases between. This CDR3 comprises 16 residues. Germline lookup yields CDR1 SGHTA and CDR2 FQGNSA. The CDR3, as DNA: TGTGCCAGCAGCCGGGAGATGGCTAGCGCAGCCTACGAGCAGTACTTC. It specifies CASSREMASAAYEQYF.

This chain uses TRBV28 with TRBJ2-2; D remains unclear. The germline V and J ends were trimmed by 4 bases and 9 bases, with 9 bases remaining between them. There are 12 residues in the CDR3. Germline V gives CDR1 MDHEN, CDR2 SYDVKM. CDR3 loop: CASSSGNWELFF. CDR3 DNA sequence: TGTGCCAGCAGTTCGGGTAACTGGGAGCTGTTTTTT.

This clonotype was counted many times. The J gene is TRBJ1-1, the V gene TRBV19; D is undetermined. Trimming shortened V by 3 bases and J by 6 bases, and 14 bases separated the two germline ends. Germline V gene data show CDR1 as LNHDA and CDR2 as SQIVND (reference sequence). This CDR3 is built from 14 residues. The CDR3 loop is CASSIPRLTPEAFF. DNA for the CDR3: TGTGCCAGTAGTATTCCTCGGTTAACCCCTGAAGCTTTCTTT.

The chain uses TRBV29-1 and TRBJ2-1; 7 positions agree with TRBD1. V trimming: 4 bases; J trimming: 6 bases; junction bases outside the gene matches: 3. Germline lookup yields CDR1 SQVTM and CDR2 ANQGSEA. The CDR3 totals 12 residues. The CDR3, as DNA: TGCAGCGTTGTTAGGGGGCGCAATGAGCAGTTCTTC. Residues: CSVVRGRNEQFF.

This clonotype was counted a few times. V gene TRBV4-3 combines with J gene TRBJ1-2; D gene ambiguous. Germline CDR1 and CDR2: LGHNA and YSLEER. The CDR3 is made up of 12 amino acids. V dropped 3 bases and J dropped 5 bases, with 7 bases sitting between them. The CDR3 spells CASSQGYYGYTF. In DNA form, the CDR3 reads TGCGCCAGCAGCCAGGGGTATTATGGCTACACCTTC.

This clonotype is termed medium-sized. V gene TRBV6-6 combines with J gene TRBJ2-5; the D is unclear. The CDR3 runs 14 residues. V lost 0 bases and J 1 base, leaving 6 bases between the germline ends. Germline CDR1 reads MNHNY; CDR2 reads SVGAGI (reference sequence). This chain's CDR3 is CASSYSGAQETQYF. In DNA, the CDR3 is TGTGCCAGCAGTTACTCTGGAGCCCAAGAGACCCAGTACTTC.

In this sample, this clonotype turned up a few times. The chain combines TRBV13 with TRBJ1-1; maybe TRBD1 (5 bases). Germline assignment: CDR1 PRHDT and CDR2 FYEKMQ (reference sequence). CDR3 length: 13 amino acids. V lost 1 base and J lost 10, with 13 bases in between. The CDR3 DNA is TGTGCCAGCAGCTTAGAAAGGAGAGGGGCAGCTTTCTTT. Its protein is CASSLERRGAAFF.

This clonotype was observed many times. The gene calls are TRBV28 and TRBJ2-5; 12 bases are shared with TRBD2. Germline V gene sequence: CDR1 MDHEN, CDR2 SYDVKM. V dropped 8 bases and J dropped 4; count of bases not matched to a gene: 2. This CDR3 has 13 amino acids. CDR3 coding DNA: TGTGCCAGCGGGGGACTAGCGGGAGAGACCCAGTACTTC. Translation gives CASGGLAGETQYF.

Judged by abundance, this clonotype is medium-sized (0.01 to 0.1%). For the CDR3, the DNA is TGTGCCAGTAGTATAAGAGACAGCTCCTACGAGCAGTACTTC. Its protein product is CASSIRDSSYEQYF. The J gene is TRBJ2-7, the V gene TRBV19, with TRBD1 as a possible D gene (5 bases). Germline assignment: CDR1 LNHDA and CDR2 SQIVND (reference sequence). Trimming took off 2 bases at V and 0 bases at J, with 8 bases between the two ends. CDR3 size: 14 residues.

This clonotype ranks as medium-sized. The chain uses TRBV30 and TRBJ1-4; D is uncertain. Germline CDR1 reads GTSNPN; CDR2 reads SVGIG (reference sequence). CDR3 size: 13 residues. Trimming removed 5 bases at V and 2 bases at J, with 9 bases between. CDR3 DNA: TGTGCCTGGGGGTCGGGCACTAATGAAAAACTGTTTTTT. The encoded protein is CAWGSGTNEKLFF.

This clonotype is labeled as medium-sized. The rearrangement links TRBV6-6 to TRBJ2-1, with TRBD2 as a possible D gene (6 bases). This CDR3 contains 15 residues. Germline V gene data show CDR1 as MNHNY and CDR2 as SVGAGI (reference sequence). The germline V and J ends were trimmed by 3 bases and 3 bases, with 12 bases remaining between them. Written as DNA, the CDR3 is TGTGCCAGCAGTTATCCGACTAGTCTCTACAATGAGCAGTTCTTC. It encodes CASSYPTSLYNEQFF.

By its share, this clonotype is medium-sized. The gene calls are TRBV6-6 and TRBJ2-7, with 8 bases that match TRBD2. Germline lookup yields CDR1 MNHNY and CDR2 SVGAGI (reference sequence). Trimming took 7 bases from V and 6 from J; bases not matched to a gene: 11. This CDR3 is built from 14 residues. CDR3 sequence: CASTDKAGGGEQYF. The CDR3 DNA sequence: TGTGCCAGCACCGACAAGGCGGGAGGAGGCGAGCAGTACTTC.

By share of the sample, this clonotype is medium-sized. The CDR3 DNA reads as TGTGCCAGCAGTCCCGACAGGGGTCTTGCCGAGCAGTACTTC. Protein: CASSPDRGLAEQYF. The chain carries TRBV27 and TRBJ2-7; 8 nucleotides align to TRBD1. The CDR3 loop spans 14 amino acids. J was trimmed by 6 bases and V by 5 bases; bases with no gene match: 9. CDR1 is MNHEY, CDR2 SMNVEV, per germline (reference sequence).

The rearrangement uses TRBV19 and TRBJ2-2; 12 bases agree with TRBD2. Germline V CDR1 and CDR2: LNHDA, SQIVND (reference sequence). V lost 1 base and J lost 3; bases outside the gene matches: 6. The CDR3 extends over 18 amino acids. DNA of the CDR3: TGTGCCAGTAGTATAGCCCTAGCGGGAGGGAGGGACACCGGGGAGCTGTTTTTT. Translating gives CASSIALAGGRDTGELFF.

This clonotype is medium-sized. This rearrangement joins TRBV7-9 to TRBJ2-1; possible D gene TRBD2, 5 bases. Germline V gene data show CDR1 as SEHNR and CDR2 as FQNEAQ (reference sequence). CDR3 length equals 11 residues. V was clipped by 8 bases and J by 6 bases, with 8 bases between them. CDR3 sequence (DNA): TGTGCCAGCTACCGGGGCAATGAGCAGTTCTTC. Translation gives CASYRGNEQFF.